This T cell receptor (beta chain) was obtained from a study of blood T cell repertoires in COVID-19. Cohorts were based on clinical histories the participants reported. Among Cohort 3 donors, those recovered had two negative PCRs, clearance, or symptom resolution. This CDR3 spans 14 amino acids. Germline CDR1 is LGHDT and CDR2 is YNNKEL (reference sequence). The V end was cut by 5 bases, the J end by 1 base, with 8 bases between. As originally analysed: Amplification of reference gene primers provided the estimated nucleated cell counts. Sequencing was performed with immunoSEQ multiplex PCR; in TCRdb, only in-frame clones are kept and a portion is missing. The V and J calls and clone size were taken over from that table, and D and trimming were inferred from the DNA. The sample lists around 200,000 clones; 70% to 85% were seen once.

The chain combines TRBV3-1 (or the pseudogene TRBV3-2) with TRBJ1-4; D is undetermined. Sequencing was carried out using PBMCs or T cells enriched from blood (not recorded which). This TCR was sampled from a woman aged 25 to 39 who had recovered from COVID-19. The CDR3 DNA reads as TGTGCCAGCAGCTGGCGGAGAACTAATGAAAAACTGTTTTTT. The encoded protein is CASSWRRTNEKLFF.